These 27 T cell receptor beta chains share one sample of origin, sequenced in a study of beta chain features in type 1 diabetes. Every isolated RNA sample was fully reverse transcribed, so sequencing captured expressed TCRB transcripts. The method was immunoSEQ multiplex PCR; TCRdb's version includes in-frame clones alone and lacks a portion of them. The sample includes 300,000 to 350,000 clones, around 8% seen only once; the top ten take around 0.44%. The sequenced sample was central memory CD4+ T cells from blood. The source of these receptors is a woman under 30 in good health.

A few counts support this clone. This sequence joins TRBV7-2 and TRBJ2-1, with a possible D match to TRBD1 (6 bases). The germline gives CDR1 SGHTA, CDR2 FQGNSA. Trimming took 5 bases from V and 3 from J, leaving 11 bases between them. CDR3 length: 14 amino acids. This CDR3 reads CASSQRTDYNEQFF. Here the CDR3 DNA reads TGTGCCAGCAGCCAACGGACAGACTACAATGAGCAGTTCTTC.

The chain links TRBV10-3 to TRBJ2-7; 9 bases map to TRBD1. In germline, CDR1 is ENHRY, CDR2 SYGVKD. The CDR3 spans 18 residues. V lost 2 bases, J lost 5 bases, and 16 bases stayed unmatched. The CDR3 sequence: CAISEGPTTGTGFHEQYF. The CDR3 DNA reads TGTGCCATCAGTGAGGGTCCCACCACCGGGACAGGGTTCCACGAGCAGTACTTC.

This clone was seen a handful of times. The CDR3 DNA reads TGTGCCAGCAGCCCAATTCCGGGGGGTACCGCCGGGGAGCTGTTTTTT. It codes for CASSPIPGGTAGELFF. This chain links TRBV7-2 with TRBJ2-2; TRBD2 matches at 7 bases. This CDR3 is 16 amino acids long. Germline CDR1 reads SGHTA; CDR2 reads FQGNSA. The V segment lost 5 bases and the J segment 6 bases; nucleotides outside the gene matches: 12.

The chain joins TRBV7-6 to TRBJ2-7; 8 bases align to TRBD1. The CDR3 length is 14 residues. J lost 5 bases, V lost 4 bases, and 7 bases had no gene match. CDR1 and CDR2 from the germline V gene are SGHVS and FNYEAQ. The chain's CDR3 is CASSSGQVLDEQYF. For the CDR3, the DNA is TGTGCCAGCAGCTCGGGACAGGTCTTGGACGAGCAGTACTTC.

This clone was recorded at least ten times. CDR3 bases: TGTGCCAGCAGTTTAACCCGACTAATCACCGGGGAGCTGTTTTTT. This translates into CASSLTRLITGELFF. The chain employs TRBV27 and TRBJ2-2; the D gene is possibly TRBD2 (5 bases). CDR3 length: 15 amino acids. The V gene's germline CDR1 is MNHEY and CDR2 SMNVEV (reference sequence). Between the trimmed V and J ends, which lost 2 bases and 4 bases, there was a span of 11 bases.

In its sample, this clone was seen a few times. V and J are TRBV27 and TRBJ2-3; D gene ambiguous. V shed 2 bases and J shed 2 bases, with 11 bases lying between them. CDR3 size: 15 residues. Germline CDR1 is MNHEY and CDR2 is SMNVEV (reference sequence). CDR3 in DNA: TGTGCCAGCAGTTTAAGTTGGACGACCACAGATACGCAGTATTTT. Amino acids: CASSLSWTTTDTQYF.

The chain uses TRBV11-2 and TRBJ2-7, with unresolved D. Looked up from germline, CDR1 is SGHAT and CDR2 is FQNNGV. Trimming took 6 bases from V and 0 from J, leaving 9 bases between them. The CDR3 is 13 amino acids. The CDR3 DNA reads TGTGCCAGCAGTAACGGACCCTCCTACGAGCAGTACTTC. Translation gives CASSNGPSYEQYF.

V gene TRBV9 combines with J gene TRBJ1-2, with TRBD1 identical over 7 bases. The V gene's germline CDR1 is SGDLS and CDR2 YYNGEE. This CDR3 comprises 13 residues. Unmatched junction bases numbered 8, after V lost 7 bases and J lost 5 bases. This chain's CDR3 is CASGRTGEYGYTF. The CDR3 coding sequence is TGTGCCAGCGGCAGGACAGGAGAATATGGCTACACCTTC.

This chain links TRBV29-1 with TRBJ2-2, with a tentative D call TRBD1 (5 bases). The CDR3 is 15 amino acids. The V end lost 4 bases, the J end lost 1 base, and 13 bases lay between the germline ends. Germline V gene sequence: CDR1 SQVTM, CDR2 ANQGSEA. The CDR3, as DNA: TGCAGCGTTGCTACCGGACACTTGAACACCGGGGAGCTGTTTTTT. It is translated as CSVATGHLNTGELFF.

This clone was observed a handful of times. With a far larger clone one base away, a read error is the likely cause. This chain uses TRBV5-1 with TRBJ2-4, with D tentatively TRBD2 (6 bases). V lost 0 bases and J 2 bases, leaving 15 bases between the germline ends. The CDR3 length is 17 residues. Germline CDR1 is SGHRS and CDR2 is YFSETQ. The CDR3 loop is CASSLEGSTRSKNIQYF. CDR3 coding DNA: TGCGCCAGCAGCTTGGAGGGATCGACTAGGTCCAAAAACATTCAGTACTTC.

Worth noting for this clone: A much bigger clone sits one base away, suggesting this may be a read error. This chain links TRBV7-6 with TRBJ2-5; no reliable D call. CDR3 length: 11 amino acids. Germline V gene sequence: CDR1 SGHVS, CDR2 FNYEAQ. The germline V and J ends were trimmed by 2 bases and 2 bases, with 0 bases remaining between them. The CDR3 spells CASSLQETQYF. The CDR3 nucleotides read TGTGCCAGCAGCTTACAAGAGACCCAGTACTTC.

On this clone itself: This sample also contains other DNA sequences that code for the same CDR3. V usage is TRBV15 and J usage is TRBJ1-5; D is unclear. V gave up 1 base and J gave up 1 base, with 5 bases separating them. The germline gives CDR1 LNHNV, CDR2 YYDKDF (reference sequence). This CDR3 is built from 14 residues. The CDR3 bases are TGTGCCACCAGCAGAGTTACGAGCAATCAGCCCCAGCATTTT. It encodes CATSRVTSNQPQHF.

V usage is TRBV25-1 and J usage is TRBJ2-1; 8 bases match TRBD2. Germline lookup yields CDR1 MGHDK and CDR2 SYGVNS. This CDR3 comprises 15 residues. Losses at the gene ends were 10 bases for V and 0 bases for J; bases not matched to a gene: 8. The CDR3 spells CATSPLAGSYNEQFF. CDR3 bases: TGTGCCACTTCCCCCCTAGCGGGCTCCTACAATGAGCAGTTCTTC. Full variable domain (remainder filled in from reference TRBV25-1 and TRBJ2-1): EADIYQTPRYLVIGTGKKITLECSQTMGHDKMYWYQQDPGMELHLIHYSYGVNSTEKGDLSSESTVSRIRTEHFPLTLESARPSHTSQYLCATSPLAGSYNEQFFGPGTRLTVL.

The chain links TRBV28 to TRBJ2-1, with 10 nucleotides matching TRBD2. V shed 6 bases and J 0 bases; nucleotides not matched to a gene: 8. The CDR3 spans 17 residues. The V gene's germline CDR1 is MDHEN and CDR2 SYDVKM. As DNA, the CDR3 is TGTGCCAGCAGGAGATCTAGCGGGGGAAGCTCCTACAATGAGCAGTTCTTC. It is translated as CASRRSSGGSSYNEQFF.

CDR3 nucleotides: TGTGCCAGCAGCGTGGGACAGTTTACTAACTATGGCTACACCTTC. This codes for CASSVGQFTNYGYTF. The chain is built from TRBV9 and TRBJ1-2; 7 positions match TRBD1. The CDR3 length is 15 residues. The J segment lost 0 bases and the V segment lost 2 bases, leaving 4 bases of the junction unmatched. Per the germline V gene, CDR1 is SGDLS and CDR2 is YYNGEE.

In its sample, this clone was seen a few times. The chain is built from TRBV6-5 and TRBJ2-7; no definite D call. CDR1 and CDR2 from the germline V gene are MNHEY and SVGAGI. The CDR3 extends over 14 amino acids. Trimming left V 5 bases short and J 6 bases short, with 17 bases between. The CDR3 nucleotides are TGTGCCAGCAGTGACACAATGGGAATGGGCGAGCAGTACTTC. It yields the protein CASSDTMGMGEQYF.

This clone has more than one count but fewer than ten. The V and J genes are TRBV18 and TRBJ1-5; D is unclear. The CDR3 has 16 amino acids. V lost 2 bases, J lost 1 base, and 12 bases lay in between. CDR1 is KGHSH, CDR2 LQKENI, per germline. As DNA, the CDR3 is TGTGCCAGCTCACCAAGGACGTTGGGGAGCAATCAGCCCCAGCATTTT. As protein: CASSPRTLGSNQPQHF.

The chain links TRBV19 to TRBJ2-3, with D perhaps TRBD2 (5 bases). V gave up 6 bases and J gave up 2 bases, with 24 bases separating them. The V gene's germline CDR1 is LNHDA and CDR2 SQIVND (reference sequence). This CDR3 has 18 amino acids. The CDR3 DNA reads TGTGCCAGTAGGGCGGAGGATAGCCGGCTGGTTGACACAGATACGCAGTATTTT. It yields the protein CASRAEDSRLVDTDTQYF.

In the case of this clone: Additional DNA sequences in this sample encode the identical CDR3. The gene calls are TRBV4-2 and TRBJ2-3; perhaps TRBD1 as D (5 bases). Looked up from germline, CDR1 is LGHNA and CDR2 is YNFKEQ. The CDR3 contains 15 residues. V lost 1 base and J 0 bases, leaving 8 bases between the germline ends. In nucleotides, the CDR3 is TGTGCCAGCAGCCAAGCTGCAGGGAGCACAGATACGCAGTATTTT. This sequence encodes CASSQAAGSTDTQYF.

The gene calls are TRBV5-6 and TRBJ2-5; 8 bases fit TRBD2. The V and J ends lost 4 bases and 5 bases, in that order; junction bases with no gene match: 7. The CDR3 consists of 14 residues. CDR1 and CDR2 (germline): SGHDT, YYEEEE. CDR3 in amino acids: CASSPAGGAETQYF. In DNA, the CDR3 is TGTGCCAGCAGCCCGGCCGGGGGGGCGGAGACCCAGTACTTC.

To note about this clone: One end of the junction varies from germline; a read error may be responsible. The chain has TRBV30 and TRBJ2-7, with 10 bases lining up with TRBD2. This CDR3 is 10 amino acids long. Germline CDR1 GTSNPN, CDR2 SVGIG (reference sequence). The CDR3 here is CAWNPGLAPF. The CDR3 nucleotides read TGTGCCTGGAACCCGGGACTAGCGCCATTC. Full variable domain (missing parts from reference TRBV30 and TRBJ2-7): SQTIHQWPATLVQPVGSPLSLECTVEGTSNPNLYWYRQAAGRGLQLLFYSVGIGQISSEVPQNLSASRPQDRQFILSSKKLLLSDSGFYLCAWNPGLAPFGPGTRLTVT.

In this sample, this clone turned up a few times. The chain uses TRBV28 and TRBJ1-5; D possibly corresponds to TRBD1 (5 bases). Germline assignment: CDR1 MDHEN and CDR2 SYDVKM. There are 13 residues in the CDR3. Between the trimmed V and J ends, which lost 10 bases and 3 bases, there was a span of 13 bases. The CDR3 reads CAIVGANNQPQHF. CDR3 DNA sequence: TGTGCCATCGTAGGGGCGAACAATCAGCCCCAGCATTTT.

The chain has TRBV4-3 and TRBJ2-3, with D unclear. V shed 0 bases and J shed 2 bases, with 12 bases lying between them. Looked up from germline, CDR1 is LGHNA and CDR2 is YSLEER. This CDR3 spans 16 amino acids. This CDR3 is CASSQEWRSHTDTQYF. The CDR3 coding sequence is TGCGCCAGCAGCCAAGAGTGGCGGAGTCACACAGATACGCAGTATTTT.

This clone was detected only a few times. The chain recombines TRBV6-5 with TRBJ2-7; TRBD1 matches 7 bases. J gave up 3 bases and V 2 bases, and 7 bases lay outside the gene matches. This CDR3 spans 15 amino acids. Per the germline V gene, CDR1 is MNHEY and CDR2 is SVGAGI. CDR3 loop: CASSYAGTEHYEQYF. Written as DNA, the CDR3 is TGTGCCAGCAGTTACGCCGGGACAGAACACTACGAGCAGTACTTC.

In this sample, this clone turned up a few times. The CDR3: CSVTDTSYEQYF. Here the CDR3 DNA reads TGCAGCGTCACCGACACCTCCTACGAGCAGTACTTC. The rearrangement links TRBV29-1 to TRBJ2-7; D is ambiguous. This CDR3 spans 12 amino acids. Per germline, CDR1 SQVTM and CDR2 ANQGSEA. V was trimmed by 6 bases and J by 0 bases, leaving 9 bases between them.

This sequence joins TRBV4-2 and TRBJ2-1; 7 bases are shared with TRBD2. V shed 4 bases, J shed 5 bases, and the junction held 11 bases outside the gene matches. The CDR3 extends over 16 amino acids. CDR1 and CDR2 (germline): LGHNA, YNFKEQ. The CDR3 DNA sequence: TGTGCCAGCAGCCTTAGTAACGGCGGGAGTGACAATGAGCAGTTCTTC. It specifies CASSLSNGGSDNEQFF.

The CDR3 here is CASSTNTEAFF. For the CDR3, the DNA is TGTGCCAGCTCCACGAACACTGAAGCTTTCTTT. The rearrangement uses TRBV18 and TRBJ1-1; D call uncertain. The CDR3 is 11 amino acids. The ends were cut back, 6 bases at V and 1 base at J, with 3 bases in the middle. Germline-derived CDR1 and CDR2 are KGHSH and LQKENI. The full variable domain, rest sourced from reference TRBV18 and TRBJ1-1, is NAGVMQNPRHLVRRRGQEARLRCSPMKGHSHVYWYRQLPEEGLKFMVYLQKENIIDESGMPKERFSAEFPKEGPSILRIQQVVRGDSAAYFCASSTNTEAFFGQGTRLTVV.